The next 30 T cell receptor beta chains were all read from a single sample in a study of cytomegalovirus exposure and HLA in healthy donors. This PCR relied on a set of 60 Vbeta primers and 13 Jbeta primers. Generated by immunoSEQ multiplex PCR, the TCRdb table keeps only in-frame clones and is missing some. The sample lists 150,000 to 160,000 clones, approximately 81% occurring once. Sequences were obtained from PBMCs. All receptors derive from a woman in her late teens or twenties in good health and CMV-seronegative.

Only one count was recorded for this clone. The chain uses TRBV6-6 and TRBJ2-1; tentatively, D is TRBD2 (5 bases). V lost 0 bases and J lost 9, with 12 bases in between. Germline CDR1 is MNHNY and CDR2 is SVGAGI (reference sequence). This CDR3 contains 14 residues. This CDR3 reads CASSYSTIWGEQFF. The CDR3 DNA reads as TGTGCCAGCAGTTACTCGACTATCTGGGGTGAGCAGTTCTTC.

In DNA, the CDR3 is TGTGCCAGCAGCTTAAATGCGGCGGATACGCAGTATTTT. This sequence encodes CASSLNAADTQYF. J is TRBJ2-3 and V is TRBV11-3; D is undetermined. The CDR3 is 13 residues long. Trimming took off 2 bases at V and 6 bases at J, with 9 bases between the two ends. Looked up from germline, CDR1 is SGHNT and CDR2 is YENEEA.

This chain uses TRBV5-3 with TRBJ2-2; 9 bases match TRBD2. TRBV5-3 is designated an ORF whose function remains uncertain. CDR3 length: 17 residues. V was clipped by 6 bases and J by 6 bases; unmatched bases: 15. The CDR3 DNA reads TGTGCCAGAAAGGAGCGGGGGGCCGCCCCAATGGCCGGGGAGCTGTTTTTT. It specifies CARKERGAAPMAGELFF.

The J gene is TRBJ1-1, the V gene TRBV18, with D maybe TRBD1 (5 bases). Germline lookup yields CDR1 KGHSH and CDR2 LQKENI. Trimming took 0 bases from V and 2 from J, leaving 13 bases between them. The CDR3 covers 16 residues. As DNA, the CDR3 is TGTGCCAGCTCACCACCGAGGTGGGGCGATAACACTGAAGCTTTCTTT. It encodes CASSPPRWGDNTEAFF.

The genes are TRBV28 and TRBJ1-3; D gene unclear. Trimming took off 6 bases at V and 0 bases at J, with 6 bases between the two ends. Germline CDR1 MDHEN, CDR2 SYDVKM. This CDR3 spans 13 amino acids. The CDR3 bases are TGTGCCAGCAGCCCGTTCTCTGGAAACACCATATATTTT. Residues: CASSPFSGNTIYF.

This chain connects TRBV6-5 to TRBJ1-4; tentative D call: TRBD1 (5 bases). The CDR3 loop spans 14 amino acids. V was trimmed by 2 bases and J by 6 bases, leaving 10 bases between them. Per germline, CDR1 MNHEY and CDR2 SVGAGI. The CDR3 coding sequence is TGTGCCAGCAGTTACGGGGGGACCTATGAAAAACTGTTTTTT. Protein product: CASSYGGTYEKLFF.

This chain connects TRBV6-4 to TRBJ1-5; a possible D gene is TRBD1 (5 bases). Trimming left V 6 bases short and J 5 bases short, with 11 bases between. Germline CDR1 is MRHNA and CDR2 is SNTAGT. The CDR3 is 13 residues long. CDR3: CASSLRGDQPQHF. The DNA for the CDR3 is TGTGCCAGCAGCCTCCGGGGGGATCAGCCCCAGCATTTT.

The chain links TRBV5-6 to TRBJ2-7; unclear D gene. Per the germline V gene, CDR1 is SGHDT and CDR2 is YYEEEE. This CDR3 contains 14 residues. Trimming shortened V by 1 base and J by 0 bases, and 8 bases separated the two germline ends. The DNA of the CDR3 is TGTGCCAGCAGCTTGAGTCTCAGCTCCTACGAGCAGTACTTC. It is translated as CASSLSLSSYEQYF.

The V and J genes are TRBV18 and TRBJ1-5, with D hard to call. The germline gives CDR1 KGHSH, CDR2 LQKENI. The ends were cut back, 2 bases at V and 8 bases at J, with 16 bases in the middle. CDR3 length: 15 residues. The CDR3 here is CASSPFQLPGEPQHF. CDR3 coding DNA: TGTGCCAGCTCACCATTCCAACTCCCAGGCGAGCCCCAGCATTTT.

V gene TRBV10-3 combines with J gene TRBJ1-1; perhaps TRBD1 as D (6 bases). The CDR3 spans 13 residues. Trimming removed 6 bases from V and 1 base from J, with 9 bases in between. Looked up from germline, CDR1 is ENHRY and CDR2 is SYGVKD. Written as DNA, the CDR3 is TGTGCCATCAGGAACAGGGAGAACACTGAAGCTTTCTTT. Its translation is CAIRNRENTEAFF.

The chain carries TRBV4-2 and TRBJ1-1, with 8 bases matching TRBD1. Germline V gene data show CDR1 as LGHNA and CDR2 as YNFKEQ. J lost 7 bases, V lost 6 bases, and 13 bases had no gene match. The CDR3 has 15 amino acids. CDR3 sequence reads: CASRPTTGTGIEAFF. The CDR3 DNA reads TGTGCCAGCAGGCCCACTACCGGGACAGGAATTGAAGCTTTCTTT.

The rearrangement uses TRBV10-1 and TRBJ1-6; weak D call: TRBD1 (5 bases). The V end was cut by 4 bases, the J end by 7 bases, with 11 bases between. Germline assignment: CDR1 WNHNN and CDR2 SYGVQD (reference sequence). The CDR3 has 14 residues. For the CDR3, the DNA is TGCGCCAGCAGTGGGCAGGGCAGCAATTCACCCCTCCACTTT. Translation: CASSGQGSNSPLHF.

The V and J genes are TRBV5-4 and TRBJ1-4; TRBD1 matches 9 bases. CDR1 SGHNT and CDR2 YYREEE come from the germline V gene (reference sequence). The CDR3 runs to 14 residues. Unmatched junction bases numbered 7, after V lost 5 bases and J lost 8 bases. The CDR3: CASSTRQGGEKLFF. The CDR3, as DNA: TGTGCCAGCAGTACACGACAGGGGGGCGAAAAACTGTTTTTT.

This chain joins TRBV7-2 and TRBJ2-5; tentative D call: TRBD1 (6 bases). V dropped 5 bases and J dropped 5 bases, with 12 bases sitting between them. This CDR3 is 13 amino acids long. CDR1 is SGHTA and CDR2 is FQGNSA in the germline V gene. CDR3 DNA: TGTGCCAGCAGCCCAGGGGCGCGGGAGACCCAGTACTTC. It is translated as CASSPGARETQYF.

This chain links TRBV7-8 with TRBJ2-7; 10 nucleotides match TRBD2. The germline V gene has CDR1 SGHVS and CDR2 FQNEAQ. The CDR3 runs to 15 residues. V dropped 1 base and J dropped 5; count of bases not matched to a gene: 5. The CDR3 spells CASSLELAGDHEQYF. DNA of the CDR3: TGTGCCAGCAGCTTAGAGCTAGCGGGAGACCACGAGCAGTACTTC.

V and J are TRBV7-9 and TRBJ1-5, with D unclear. V lost 6 bases and J 4 bases, leaving 13 bases between the germline ends. The germline V gene encodes CDR1 SEHNR and CDR2 FQNEAQ (reference sequence). The CDR3 covers 14 residues. The CDR3 sequence: CASSTVRENQPQHF. Here the CDR3 DNA reads TGTGCCAGCAGTACCGTTAGAGAGAATCAGCCCCAGCATTTT.

A remark on this clone: One end of the junction varies from germline; a read error may be responsible. The V and J genes are TRBV7-7 and TRBJ2-1, with 13 bases identical to TRBD2. CDR3 size: 15 residues. Germline CDR1 reads SSHAT; CDR2 reads FNYEAQ (reference sequence). CDR3 nucleotide sequence: TGTGCTAGCAGCCGGGGACTAGCGGGGTACAATGAGCAGTTCTTC. It specifies CASSRGLAGYNEQFF.

CDR3 loop: CASAFHPRGDDYEQYF. In DNA, the CDR3 is TGTGCCAGCGCCTTTCATCCACGGGGTGACGACTACGAGCAGTACTTC. This chain connects TRBV28 to TRBJ2-7, with D tentatively TRBD2 (5 bases). Between the trimmed V and J ends, which lost 8 bases and 3 bases, there was a span of 23 bases. From germline, CDR1 is MDHEN and CDR2 SYDVKM. The length of the CDR3 is 16 residues.

This chain joins TRBV19 and TRBJ2-5; 7 bases fit TRBD2. Germline V gene sequence: CDR1 LNHDA, CDR2 SQIVND (reference sequence). CDR3 length equals 15 residues. The V gene end was trimmed by 2 bases and the J gene end by 0 bases; junction bases not matched to a gene: 3. The CDR3 reads CASSIMAGDQETQYF. The DNA for the CDR3 is TGTGCCAGTAGTATAATGGCGGGGGACCAAGAGACCCAGTACTTC.

V gene TRBV29-1 combines with J gene TRBJ2-7; D may be TRBD2 (6 bases). Germline V gene data show CDR1 as SQVTM and CDR2 as ANQGSEA. V lost 7 bases and J lost 0, with 10 bases in between. The CDR3 sequence is 12 residues long. This CDR3 is CSATTSSYEQYF. In DNA form, the CDR3 reads TGCAGCGCGACGACTAGCTCCTACGAGCAGTACTTC.

This clone is a singleton in its sample. The chain has TRBV29-1 and TRBJ1-1; TRBD1 agrees at 11 bases. CDR3 length equals 14 residues. The junction had 4 bases not matched to a gene; V was cut back by 6 bases and J by 1 base. Germline CDR1 and CDR2: SQVTM and ANQGSEA. The CDR3 DNA is TGCAGCGTAACGGGACAGGGGGGGAACACTGAAGCTTTCTTT. It encodes CSVTGQGGNTEAFF.

J is TRBJ2-3 and V is TRBV5-4; 8 bases line up with TRBD1. Germline-derived CDR1 and CDR2 are SGHNT and YYREEE (reference sequence). This CDR3 has 15 residues. Trimming at V came to 4 bases and at J to 6 bases, leaving 10 bases not matched to a gene. The CDR3 spells CASSQPTGDVDTQYF. CDR3 sequence (DNA): TGTGCCAGCAGCCAGCCGACAGGGGATGTGGATACGCAGTATTTT. The entire variable domain, with the rest obtained from reference TRBV5-4 and TRBJ2-3, is as follows: ETGVTQSPTHLIKTRGQQVTLRCSSQSGHNTVSWYQQALGQGPQFIFQYYREEENGRGNFPPRFSGLQFPNYSSELNVNALELDDSALYLCASSQPTGDVDTQYFGPGTRLTVL.

This chain uses TRBV18 with TRBJ2-7; maybe TRBD2 (6 bases). The CDR3 runs to 17 residues. V gave up 1 base and J gave up 3 bases, with 19 bases separating them. Germline V gives CDR1 KGHSH, CDR2 LQKENI. In nucleotides, the CDR3 is TGTGCCAGCTCACCACTCCCGCCCGGCGTGGGAGGCTACGAGCAGTACTTC. Residues: CASSPLPPGVGGYEQYF.

The rearrangement links TRBV7-6 to TRBJ1-6; TRBD1 is a possible D gene (6 bases). This CDR3 comprises 16 residues. V was cut by 5 bases and J by 7 bases, with 18 bases left in between. Germline CDR1 is SGHVS and CDR2 is FNYEAQ. The DNA of the CDR3 is TGTGCCAGCAGCCCCGCCGGGCCAGGGGACAATTCACCCCTCCACTTT. Its protein product is CASSPAGPGDNSPLHF.

The rearrangement uses TRBV29-1 and TRBJ2-7, with 11 bases aligning to TRBD2. Germline V gene sequence: CDR1 SQVTM, CDR2 ANQGSEA. The CDR3 is 14 residues long. With 6 bases clipped from V and 5 bases from J, the junction kept 9 bases outside the gene matches. CDR3 in DNA: TGCAGCGTAAGGCTAGCGGGAGGTCGGAACGAGCAGTACTTC. Its translation is CSVRLAGGRNEQYF.

The chain links TRBV5-1 to TRBJ2-7; 10 bases are a match to TRBD1. This CDR3 is 16 amino acids long. After removal of 4 bases from V and 6 bases from J, the junction contained 13 bases not matched to a gene. Germline CDR1 reads SGHRS; CDR2 reads YFSETQ. CDR3 sequence (DNA): TGCGCCAGCAGCCCTGGCGGGACAGGGGTCCCTACCGAGCAGTACTTC. Its protein product is CASSPGGTGVPTEQYF.

This clone was seen only a few times. V and J are TRBV7-8 and TRBJ1-4; a possible D gene is TRBD1 (5 bases). CDR3 size: 14 residues. With 2 bases removed from V and 7 bases from J, the gap between germline ends came to 11 bases. Germline V gene sequence: CDR1 SGHVS, CDR2 FQNEAQ. CDR3 in amino acids: CASSLQGWSEKLFF. CDR3 nucleotide sequence: TGTGCCAGCAGCTTACAGGGCTGGAGTGAAAAACTGTTTTTT.

The V gene is TRBV7-2, the J gene TRBJ1-2; 10 bases agree with TRBD1. The germline gives CDR1 SGHTA, CDR2 FQGNSA. There are 15 residues in the CDR3. V lost 5 bases, J lost 3 bases, and 6 bases stayed unmatched. CDR3 region: CASSAAGTGDYGYTF. The CDR3, as DNA: TGTGCCAGCAGCGCTGCCGGGACAGGGGACTATGGCTACACCTTC.

The V and J genes are TRBV4-3 and TRBJ2-7; tentatively, D is TRBD1 (5 bases). The CDR3 totals 13 residues. CDR1 is LGHNA and CDR2 is YSLEER in the germline V gene. V shed 4 bases and J shed 3 bases, with 10 bases lying between them. As DNA, the CDR3 is TGCGCCAGCAGCCCAGGGAAAGGCTACGAGCAGTACTTC. It codes for CASSPGKGYEQYF.

The gene calls are TRBV27 and TRBJ2-7, with 11 positions matching TRBD2. Germline V gene data show CDR1 as MNHEY and CDR2 as SMNVEV (reference sequence). Trimming took 8 bases from V and 7 from J; bases not matched to a gene: 10. This CDR3 has 14 residues. The CDR3: CASSWATSGEEQYF. CDR3 bases: TGTGCCAGCTCTTGGGCGACTAGCGGGGAAGAGCAGTACTTC.